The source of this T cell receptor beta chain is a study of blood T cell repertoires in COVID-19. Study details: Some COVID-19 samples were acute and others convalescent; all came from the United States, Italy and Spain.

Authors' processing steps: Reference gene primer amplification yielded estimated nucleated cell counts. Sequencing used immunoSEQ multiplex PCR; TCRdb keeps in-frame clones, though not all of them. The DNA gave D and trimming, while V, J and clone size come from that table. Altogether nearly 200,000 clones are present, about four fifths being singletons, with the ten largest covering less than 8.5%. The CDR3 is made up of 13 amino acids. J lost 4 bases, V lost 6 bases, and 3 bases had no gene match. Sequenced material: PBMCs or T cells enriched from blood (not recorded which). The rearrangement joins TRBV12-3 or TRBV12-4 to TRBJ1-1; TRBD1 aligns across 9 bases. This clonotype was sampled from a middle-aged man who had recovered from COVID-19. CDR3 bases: TGTGCCAGCAGGGCACAGGGGGCCACTGAAGCTTTCTTT. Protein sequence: CASRAQGATEAFF.